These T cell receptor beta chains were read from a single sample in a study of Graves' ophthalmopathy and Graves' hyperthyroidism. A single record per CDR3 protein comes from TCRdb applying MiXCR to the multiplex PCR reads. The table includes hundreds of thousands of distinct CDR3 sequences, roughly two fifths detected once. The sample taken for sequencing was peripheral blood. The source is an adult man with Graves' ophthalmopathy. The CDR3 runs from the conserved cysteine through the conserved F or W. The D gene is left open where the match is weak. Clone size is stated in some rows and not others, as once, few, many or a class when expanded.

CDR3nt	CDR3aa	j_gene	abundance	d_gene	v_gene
TGTGCCAGCAGCTCCGGGGGACAGGTCTCCTATAATTCACCCCTCCACTTT	CASSSGGQVSYNSPLHF	TRBJ1-6	few	TRBD1	TRBV5-4
TGTGCCAGCAGTTACATGGGGGCCGGGGAAGAGACCCAGTACTTC	CASSYMGAGEETQYF	TRBJ2-5	.	.	TRBV9
TGTGCCAGCAGCTCCGGAGCCAGATACGAGCAGTACTTC	CASSSGARYEQYF	TRBJ2-7	many	.	TRBV7-9
TGCAGCGTTGAAGACGCCGAGGAGACCCAGTACTTC	CSVEDAEETQYF	TRBJ2-5	.	.	TRBV29-1
TGTGCCAGCGGGGAGCGGGGGGGCCAAGGGACCGGGGAGCTGTTTTTT	CASGERGGQGTGELFF	TRBJ2-2	.	TRBD2	TRBV25-1
TGTGCCAGCAGTAGGGGGGACAGGGGACAAGAGACCCAGTACTTC	CASSRGDRGQETQYF	TRBJ2-5	.	TRBD1	TRBV2
TGCAGCGTTACAGGATTCATGGGAGAGACCCAGTACTTC	CSVTGFMGETQYF	TRBJ2-5	.	.	TRBV29-1
TGTGCCAGCAGTCAGTGGCCGAACACCGGGGAGCTGTTTTTT	CASSQWPNTGELFF	TRBJ2-2	.	.	TRBV25-1
TGCAGCGTTGGTCCAGGATTAAATTCACCCCTCCACTTT	CSVGPGLNSPLHF	TRBJ1-6	many	.	TRBV29-1
TGCGCCAGCAGTGAGTCGGAAAGCGGCAATCAGCCCCAGCATTTT	CASSESESGNQPQHF	TRBJ1-5	many	.	TRBV10-2
TGTGCCAGCAGTTACGAGGGACAGGGCTATGGCTACACCTTC	CASSYEGQGYGYTF	TRBJ1-2	.	TRBD1	TRBV6-6
TGTGCCAGTAGCTCAGACAGGGGGCAGCGAGGCTACACCTTC	CASSSDRGQRGYTF	TRBJ1-2	few	TRBD1	TRBV19
TGTGCCGGCAGCCACTACCACACCGGGGAGCTGTTTTTT	CAGSHYHTGELFF	TRBJ2-2	.	.	TRBV14
TGTGCCATCCGTCCGGGACAGGGGCAGTGGGAGACCCAGTACTTC	CAIRPGQGQWETQYF	TRBJ2-5	.	TRBD1	TRBV10-3
TGTGCCAGCAGCTTTGGGACGGAAAAAAAACTGTTTTTT	CASSFGTEKKLFF	TRBJ1-4	few	.	TRBV5-6
TGCGCCAGCAGCCAAGTTGTAAGGGACATAAATCAGCCCCAGCATTTT	CASSQVVRDINQPQHF	TRBJ1-5	.	.	TRBV7-9
TGTGCCAGCAGCCCGAGGTACTACGAGCAGTACTTC	CASSPRYYEQYF	TRBJ2-7	.	.	TRBV7-9
TGCGCCAGCAGCAGCGGGGAAAGCTACGAGCAGTACTTC	CASSSGESYEQYF	TRBJ2-7	few	TRBD2	TRBV4-1
TGCGCCAGCAGCCAAGACCTCGTGGGGTCCTACGAGCAGTACTTC	CASSQDLVGSYEQYF	TRBJ2-7	.	.	TRBV4-1
TGTGCCAGCGGCTCGTGGACAGAACAAGGGCCCCAGCATTTT	CASGSWTEQGPQHF	TRBJ1-5	.	.	TRBV7-9
TGTGCCAGCAGTGAAGCCGAGGAGACCCAGTACTTC	CASSEAEETQYF	TRBJ2-5	many	.	TRBV2
TGTGCCAGCAGTACGCGGCGGAGGAACACTGAAGCTTTCTTT	CASSTRRRNTEAFF	TRBJ1-1	.	.	TRBV10-3
TGCAGCGTTGAAGATCCGGGTAACACTGAAGCTTTCTTT	CSVEDPGNTEAFF	TRBJ1-1	many	.	TRBV29-1
TGTGCCAGCAAGGGGCAGGGAGAGACCCAGTACTTC	CASKGQGETQYF	TRBJ2-5	few	.	TRBV27
TGTACCAGCAGCTGGGGACAGTCCCAAGGCTATGGCTACACCTTC	CTSSWGQSQGYGYTF	TRBJ1-2	.	TRBD1	TRBV5-1
TGTGCCAGCAGCCAGAGGTCTAGCGGGGCGAACACCGGGGAGCTGTTTTTT	CASSQRSSGANTGELFF	TRBJ2-2	once	TRBD2	TRBV7-2
TGTGCCAGCAGCGTAGCCTGGGATACTGAAGCTTTCTTT	CASSVAWDTEAFF	TRBJ1-1	.	.	TRBV9
TGTGCCAGCAGTGAAATGGTTAACTATGGCTACACCTTC	CASSEMVNYGYTF	TRBJ1-2	.	.	TRBV2
TGTGCCAGCAGTTACTCGACTAGCGGGAAATACGAGCAGTACTTC	CASSYSTSGKYEQYF	TRBJ2-7	few	TRBD2	TRBV10-3
TGTGCCAGCAGCATCCGGACGGAACTGTCTGAGACCCAGTACTTC	CASSIRTELSETQYF	TRBJ2-5	few	.	TRBV5-8
TGTGCCACCAGCAGAGACACCAAGGGGATAGGAGCTTTCTTT	CATSRDTKGIGAFF	TRBJ1-1	.	.	TRBV15
TGTGCCAGCAGTGAGCACGGGACCTACGAGCAGTACTTC	CASSEHGTYEQYF	TRBJ2-7	many	.	TRBV25-1